These 2 T cell receptor beta chains share one sample of origin, sequenced in a study of T cells in tuberculosis (dated by TCRdb to 2016 to 2019). Libraries were built with the immunoSEQ multiplex PCR assay. TCRdb mirrors the immuneACCESS table, restricted to in-frame sequences. Some clones are absent from its copies; in checked studies, under half trace to an unresolved V gene, and the reason for the others is unknown. The sample table records about 33,000 clones; roughly 96% of these occur just once. The biggest ten clones account for approximately 2.5% of the sample. Source material: PBMCs. The receptors originated from a donor aged 10 to 29 with latent tuberculosis or without tuberculosis infection.

This clone was seen just once. J is TRBJ1-1 and V is TRBV5-4; 12 nucleotides agree with TRBD1. The CDR3 loop spans 17 amino acids. V was clipped by 4 bases and J by 0 bases; unmatched bases: 7. Germline loops: CDR1 SGHNT, CDR2 YYREEE (reference sequence). CDR3 DNA sequence: TGTGCCAGCAGCCGACCGGGACAGGGGGCGATGAACACTGAAGCTTTCTTT. Encoded protein: CASSRPGQGAMNTEAFF.

This chain's CDR3 is CASSEREAAFSGRTEAFF. Here the CDR3 DNA reads TGTGCCAGCTCGGAAAGGGAGGCGGCATTCAGCGGGAGGACTGAAGCTTTCTTT. The gene calls are TRBV18 and TRBJ1-1; D uncertain. V lost 6 bases to trimming and J lost 5 bases, with 28 bases between them. Germline V gene lookup returns CDR1 KGHSH and CDR2 LQKENI. The CDR3 is made up of 18 amino acids.